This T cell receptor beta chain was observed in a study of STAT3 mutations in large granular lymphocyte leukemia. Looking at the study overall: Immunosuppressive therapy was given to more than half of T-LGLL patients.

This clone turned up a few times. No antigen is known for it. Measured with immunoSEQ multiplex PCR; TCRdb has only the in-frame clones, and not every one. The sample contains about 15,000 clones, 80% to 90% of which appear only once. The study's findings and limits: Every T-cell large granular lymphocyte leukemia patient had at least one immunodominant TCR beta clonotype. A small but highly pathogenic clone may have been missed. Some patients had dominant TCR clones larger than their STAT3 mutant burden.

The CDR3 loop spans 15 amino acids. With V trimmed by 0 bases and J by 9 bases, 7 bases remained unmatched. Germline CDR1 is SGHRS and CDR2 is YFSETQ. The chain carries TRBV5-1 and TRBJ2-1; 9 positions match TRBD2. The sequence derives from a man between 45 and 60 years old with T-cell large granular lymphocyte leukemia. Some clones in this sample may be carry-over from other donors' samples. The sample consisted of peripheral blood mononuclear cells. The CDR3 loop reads CASSLVGTSKGEQFF. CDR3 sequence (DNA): TGCGCCAGCAGCTTGGTAGGGACTAGCAAGGGTGAGCAGTTCTTC.